This T cell receptor beta chain derives from a study of blood T cell repertoires in COVID-19. Unmatched junction bases numbered 6, after V lost 6 bases and J lost 4 bases. Germline CDR1 MNHNY, CDR2 SVGAGI (reference sequence). The CDR3 has 14 amino acids. Here immunoSEQ multiplex PCR was the method, and the copy in TCRdb shows in-frame clones only, minus some. This table holds about 270,000 clones, 81% found once. The clonotype was recovered from an older woman with active or convalescent COVID-19. Sequenced: peripheral blood. The chain carries TRBV6-6 and TRBJ1-1; TRBD1 aligns across 9 bases. The CDR3 loop is CASSPGTGFTEAFF. CDR3 coding DNA: TGTGCCAGCAGCCCCGGGACAGGGTTCACTGAAGCTTTCTTT.